These T cell receptor beta chains were read from a single sample in a study of identical twins. Each CDR3 protein is one row after TCRdb ran MiXCR on the 5' RACE reads. The table has about 730,000 distinct CDR3 sequences, roughly 20% seen once. The data were also submitted as part of a second study, on T cells expressing NK-cell markers.

The specimen was PBMCs. These receptors all come from a woman aged 18-29 years in good health. Both conserved end residues are part of each CDR3. The D gene is left open where the match is weak. Size values are once, few and many counts, or a class for expanded clones, and some rows have none.

v_gene: TRBV15
len: 19
abundance: few
d_gene: NA
j_gene: TRBJ1-2
CDR3aa: CATSTHNFTPGTVNYGYTF
CDR3nt: TGTGCCACCAGCACCCACAATTTCACCCCCGGGACGGTTAACTATGGCTACACCTTC

v_gene: TRBV5-5
len: 12
abundance: NA
d_gene: NA
j_gene: TRBJ2-1
CDR3aa: CAISPGRNEQFF
CDR3nt: TGTGCCATCAGCCCTGGGCGCAATGAGCAGTTCTTC

v_gene: TRBV4-1
len: 16
abundance: NA
d_gene: TRBD2
j_gene: TRBJ2-1
CDR3aa: CAISQPRLAGGNEQFF
CDR3nt: TGCGCCATCAGCCAGCCGAGACTAGCGGGGGGCAATGAGCAGTTCTTC

v_gene: TRBV9
len: 14
abundance: few
d_gene: TRBD1
j_gene: TRBJ1-2
CDR3aa: CANSPPDRGPGYTF
CDR3nt: TGTGCCAACAGCCCCCCCGACAGGGGACCTGGCTACACCTTC

v_gene: TRBV20-1
len: 13
abundance: NA
d_gene: NA
j_gene: TRBJ2-7
CDR3aa: CSASSLQTYEQYF
CDR3nt: TGCAGTGCCAGCAGTCTACAAACCTACGAGCAGTACTTC

v_gene: TRBV3-1
len: 16
abundance: NA
d_gene: NA
j_gene: TRBJ2-7
CDR3aa: CASSQRPGLTHYEQYF
CDR3nt: TGTGCCAGCAGCCAAAGACCGGGACTTACTCACTACGAGCAGTACTTC

v_gene: TRBV24-1
len: 16
abundance: once
d_gene: NA
j_gene: TRBJ2-3
CDR3aa: CATSDSASGFRDTQYF
CDR3nt: TGTGCCACCAGTGATTCCGCCTCCGGGTTTCGAGATACGCAGTATTTT

v_gene: TRBV29-1
len: 12
abundance: few
d_gene: NA
j_gene: TRBJ1-1
CDR3aa: CSVVRRGAEAFF
CDR3nt: TGCAGCGTTGTACGCAGGGGCGCTGAAGCTTTCTTT

v_gene: TRBV5-1
len: 13
abundance: NA
d_gene: NA
j_gene: TRBJ2-1
CDR3aa: CASSLPRYNEQFF
CDR3nt: TGCGCCAGCAGCTTACCCAGGTACAATGAGCAGTTCTTC

v_gene: TRBV29-1
len: 13
abundance: few
d_gene: NA
j_gene: TRBJ2-7
CDR3aa: CSARDTTSYEQYF
CDR3nt: TGCAGCGCCCGGGACACCACCTCCTACGAGCAGTACTTC

v_gene: TRBV6-1
len: 16
abundance: NA
d_gene: TRBD2
j_gene: TRBJ2-1
CDR3aa: CASSPGLAGGPHEQFF
CDR3nt: TGTGCCAGCAGCCCCGGACTAGCGGGAGGGCCGCATGAGCAGTTCTTC

v_gene: TRBV12-3/TRBV12-4
len: 15
abundance: NA
d_gene: NA
j_gene: TRBJ1-1
CDR3aa: CASSLAFGHNTEAFF
CDR3nt: TGTGCCAGCAGTTTGGCTTTTGGACACAACACTGAAGCTTTCTTT

v_gene: TRBV6-4
len: 13
abundance: many
d_gene: NA
j_gene: TRBJ2-2
CDR3aa: CASSARDGGELFF
CDR3nt: TGTGCCAGCAGTGCCCGGGACGGCGGGGAGCTGTTTTTT

v_gene: TRBV6-5
len: 13
abundance: NA
d_gene: NA
j_gene: TRBJ1-2
CDR3aa: CASSYRSDYGYTF
CDR3nt: TGTGCCAGCAGTTACAGGTCCGACTATGGCTACACCTTC

v_gene: TRBV20-1
len: 13
abundance: NA
d_gene: NA
j_gene: TRBJ2-7
CDR3aa: CSAPGTGVGEQYF
CDR3nt: TGCAGTGCCCCTGGGACTGGAGTAGGGGAGCAGTACTTC

v_gene: TRBV7-2
len: 15
abundance: many
d_gene: NA
j_gene: TRBJ2-6
CDR3aa: CASTSISSGANVLTF
CDR3nt: TGTGCCAGCACCAGCATTAGCTCTGGGGCCAACGTCCTGACTTTC

v_gene: TRBV20-1
len: 12
abundance: NA
d_gene: NA
j_gene: TRBJ2-4
CDR3aa: CSGYREKNIQYF
CDR3nt: TGCAGTGGTTACAGGGAAAAAAACATTCAGTACTTC

v_gene: TRBV7-2
len: 13
abundance: few
d_gene: NA
j_gene: TRBJ1-2
CDR3aa: CASSSDTGAGYTF
CDR3nt: TGTGCCAGCAGCTCCGACACCGGGGCTGGCTACACCTTC

v_gene: TRBV14
len: 13
abundance: many
d_gene: NA
j_gene: TRBJ1-2
CDR3aa: CASSQAGGNGYTF
CDR3nt: TGTGCCAGCAGCCAAGCCGGGGGGAACGGCTACACCTTC

v_gene: TRBV6-2/TRBV6-3
len: 14
abundance: few
d_gene: NA
j_gene: TRBJ2-7
CDR3aa: CASSYGGRAYEQYF
CDR3nt: TGTGCCAGCAGTTACGGTGGCAGGGCCTACGAGCAGTACTTC

v_gene: TRBV5-1
len: 14
abundance: few
d_gene: NA
j_gene: TRBJ2-5
CDR3aa: CASKVGQLEETQYF
CDR3nt: TGCGCCAGCAAAGTCGGACAACTGGAAGAGACCCAGTACTTC

v_gene: TRBV12-3/TRBV12-4
len: 12
abundance: NA
d_gene: TRBD1
j_gene: TRBJ1-2
CDR3aa: CAIQGAVYGYTF
CDR3nt: TGTGCCATCCAGGGGGCAGTGTATGGCTACACCTTC

v_gene: TRBV10-3
len: 14
abundance: NA
d_gene: NA
j_gene: TRBJ1-1
CDR3aa: CAISESTMNTEAFF
CDR3nt: TGTGCCATCAGTGAGTCGACTATGAACACTGAAGCTTTCTTT

v_gene: TRBV20-1
len: 16
abundance: NA
d_gene: TRBD2
j_gene: TRBJ2-3
CDR3aa: CSASPGLAGEGDTQYF
CDR3nt: TGCAGTGCTAGTCCGGGACTAGCGGGAGAGGGGGATACGCAGTATTTT

v_gene: TRBV20-1
len: 14
abundance: few
d_gene: TRBD1
j_gene: TRBJ1-5
CDR3aa: CSAPSQGAGQPQHF
CDR3nt: TGCAGTGCTCCCTCACAGGGGGCAGGGCAGCCCCAGCATTTT

v_gene: TRBV7-9
len: 15
abundance: few
d_gene: NA
j_gene: TRBJ2-7
CDR3aa: CASSLVVTPTYEQYF
CDR3nt: TGTGCCAGCAGCTTAGTCGTGACACCCACCTACGAGCAGTACTTC

v_gene: TRBV20-1
len: 13
abundance: many
d_gene: NA
j_gene: TRBJ2-4
CDR3aa: CSASVRVGNIQYF
CDR3nt: TGCAGTGCTAGCGTAAGGGTTGGAAACATTCAGTACTTC

v_gene: TRBV5-1
len: 13
abundance: NA
d_gene: TRBD1
j_gene: TRBJ1-1
CDR3aa: CASSFSDRAEAFF
CDR3nt: TGCGCCAGCAGCTTCTCGGACAGGGCCGAAGCTTTCTTT

v_gene: TRBV7-2
len: 14
abundance: NA
d_gene: TRBD2
j_gene: TRBJ2-3
CDR3aa: CASSYAGGPNTQYF
CDR3nt: TGTGCCAGCAGTTATGCGGGAGGGCCAAATACGCAGTATTTT

v_gene: TRBV20-1
len: 11
abundance: NA
d_gene: NA
j_gene: TRBJ1-2
CDR3aa: CSARWGDGYTF
CDR3nt: TGCAGTGCTAGATGGGGGGATGGCTACACCTTC

v_gene: TRBV12-3/TRBV12-4
len: 17
abundance: NA
d_gene: TRBD2
j_gene: TRBJ2-2
CDR3aa: CASSNRLAAGQDGELFF
CDR3nt: TGTGCCAGCAGCAACCGACTAGCGGCGGGGCAGGACGGGGAGCTGTTTTTT

v_gene: TRBV6-5
len: 18
abundance: few
d_gene: TRBD2
j_gene: TRBJ2-3
CDR3aa: CASSYSQRRLAGSDTQYF
CDR3nt: TGTGCCAGCAGTTACTCACAGCGGCGACTAGCTGGATCAGATACGCAGTATTTT

v_gene: TRBV5-1
len: 15
abundance: NA
d_gene: NA
j_gene: TRBJ2-2
CDR3aa: CASSLDRANTGELFF
CDR3nt: TGCGCCAGCAGCTTGGACCGGGCGAACACCGGGGAGCTGTTTTTT

v_gene: TRBV9
len: 16
abundance: few
d_gene: NA
j_gene: TRBJ2-5
CDR3aa: CASSVYRGLLEETQYF
CDR3nt: TGTGCCAGCAGCGTCTATCGGGGGCTACTAGAAGAGACCCAGTACTTC

v_gene: TRBV27
len: 12
abundance: NA
d_gene: NA
j_gene: TRBJ2-7
CDR3aa: CATGTLKGEQYF
CDR3nt: TGTGCCACCGGGACCCTCAAGGGCGAGCAGTACTTC

v_gene: TRBV10-3
len: 16
abundance: NA
d_gene: NA
j_gene: TRBJ2-1
CDR3aa: CAISGKFGDSYNEQFF
CDR3nt: TGTGCCATCAGTGGTAAATTCGGGGACTCCTACAATGAGCAGTTCTTC

v_gene: TRBV9
len: 16
abundance: few
d_gene: NA
j_gene: TRBJ1-1
CDR3aa: CASSVASPYTSTEAFF
CDR3nt: TGTGCCAGCAGCGTAGCGTCGCCCTACACGAGCACTGAAGCTTTCTTT

v_gene: TRBV7-2
len: 15
abundance: NA
d_gene: TRBD2
j_gene: TRBJ2-5
CDR3aa: CASSLVWREGETQYF
CDR3nt: TGTGCCAGCAGCTTAGTCTGGCGGGAGGGGGAGACCCAGTACTTC

v_gene: TRBV14
len: 15
abundance: few
d_gene: TRBD1
j_gene: TRBJ2-1
CDR3aa: CASSPGGRHFNEQFF
CDR3nt: TGTGCCAGCAGCCCAGGGGGTAGGCACTTTAATGAGCAGTTCTTC

v_gene: TRBV12-3/TRBV12-4
len: 16
abundance: many
d_gene: TRBD1
j_gene: TRBJ2-3
CDR3aa: CASSTPGTASTDTQYF
CDR3nt: TGTGCCAGCAGTACCCCAGGGACAGCTAGCACAGATACGCAGTATTTT

v_gene: TRBV28
len: 13
abundance: few
d_gene: NA
j_gene: TRBJ1-3
CDR3aa: CASSQTAGNTIYF
CDR3nt: TGTGCCAGCAGCCAGACAGCCGGAAACACCATATATTTT